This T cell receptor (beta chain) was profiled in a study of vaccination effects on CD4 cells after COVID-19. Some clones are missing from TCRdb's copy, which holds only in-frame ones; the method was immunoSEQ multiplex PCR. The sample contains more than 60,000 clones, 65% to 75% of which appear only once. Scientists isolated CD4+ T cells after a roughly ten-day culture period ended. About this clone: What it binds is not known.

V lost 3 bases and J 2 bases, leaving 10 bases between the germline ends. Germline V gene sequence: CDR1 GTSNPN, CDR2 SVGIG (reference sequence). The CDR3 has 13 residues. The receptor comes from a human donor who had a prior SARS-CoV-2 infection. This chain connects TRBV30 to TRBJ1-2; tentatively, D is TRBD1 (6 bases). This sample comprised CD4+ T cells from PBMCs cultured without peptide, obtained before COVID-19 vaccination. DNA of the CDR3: TGTGCCTGGAGCGACGACAGGAACTATGGCTACACCTTC. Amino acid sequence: CAWSDDRNYGYTF.